This T cell receptor (beta chain) was profiled in a study of shared clonotypes between healthy human individuals. Study summary: Ranging from 18 to 49 in age, donors were two women and three men.

V dropped 6 bases and J dropped 5; count of bases not matched to a gene: 4. Germline V gene data show CDR1 as SNHLY and CDR2 as FYNNEI. The CDR3 contains 15 residues. TCRdb's copy holds only in-frame clones and misses some; the assay was immunoSEQ multiplex PCR. The sample lists roughly 2.2 million clones; roughly 92% were seen once. The chain links TRBV2 to TRBJ2-1, with 13 bases lining up with TRBD2. Sequenced input: naive CD4+ T cells from PBMCs. The sample's subset: CD45RA+ positively selected. The receptor was derived from a man between 18 and 35 years old in good health. Some clones in this sample may be carry-over from other donors' samples. The CDR3 region is CASRLGTSGNNEQFF. The CDR3 DNA follows: TGTGCCAGCAGACTCGGGACTAGCGGGAACAATGAGCAGTTCTTC.